This T cell receptor (beta chain) is from a study of vaccination effects on CD4 cells after COVID-19. Study details: Researchers obtained post-vaccine samples at a median of 72 days past the second dose.

Researchers isolated CD4+ T cells once approximately eleven days of culture had elapsed. Each participant was given two doses of one vaccine (BNT162b2 or mRNA-1273). Testing of the vaccine recipients showed negative nucleocapsid antibodies and no prior SARS-CoV-2 infection. Germline CDR1 DFQATT, CDR2 SNEGSKA (reference sequence). CDR3 size: 12 residues. V was clipped by 3 bases and J by 6 bases, with 11 bases between them. A remark on this clone: No antigen is known for it.

TCRdb's table, derived via immunoSEQ multiplex PCR, lists solely in-frame clones and lacks some. The sample comprises about 45,000 clones, about three quarters of which are singletons, and around 6.7% rests with the top ten. The origin of this receptor is a human donor who received a COVID-19 vaccine. V gene TRBV20-1 combines with J gene TRBJ1-2, with D possibly being TRBD1 (6 bases). The source was CD4+ T cells from PBMCs cultured without peptide, collected after COVID-19 vaccination. Written as DNA, the CDR3 is TGCAGTGCTAGTTCGGGGGCGGATGGCTACACCTTC. It codes for CSASSGADGYTF.